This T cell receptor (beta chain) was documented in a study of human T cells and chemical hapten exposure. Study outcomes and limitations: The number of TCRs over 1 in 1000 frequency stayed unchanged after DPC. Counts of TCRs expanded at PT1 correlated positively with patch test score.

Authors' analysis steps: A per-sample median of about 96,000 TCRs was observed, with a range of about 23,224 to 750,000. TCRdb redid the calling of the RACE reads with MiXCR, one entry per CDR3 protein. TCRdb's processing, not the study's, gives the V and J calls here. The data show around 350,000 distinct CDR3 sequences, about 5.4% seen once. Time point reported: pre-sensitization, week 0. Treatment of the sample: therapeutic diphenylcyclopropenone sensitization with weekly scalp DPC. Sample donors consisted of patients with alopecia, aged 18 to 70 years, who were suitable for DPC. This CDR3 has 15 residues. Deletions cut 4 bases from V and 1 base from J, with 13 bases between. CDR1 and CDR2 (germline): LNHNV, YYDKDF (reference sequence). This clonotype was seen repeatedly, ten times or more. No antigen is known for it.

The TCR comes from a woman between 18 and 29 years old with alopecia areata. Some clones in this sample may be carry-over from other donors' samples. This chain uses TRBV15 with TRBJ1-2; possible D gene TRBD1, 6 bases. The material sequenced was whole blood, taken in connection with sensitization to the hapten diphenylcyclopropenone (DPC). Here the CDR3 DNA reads TGTGCCACCAGCATTGGGGCAGGGGTTAACTATGGCTACACCTTC. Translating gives CATSIGAGVNYGYTF.